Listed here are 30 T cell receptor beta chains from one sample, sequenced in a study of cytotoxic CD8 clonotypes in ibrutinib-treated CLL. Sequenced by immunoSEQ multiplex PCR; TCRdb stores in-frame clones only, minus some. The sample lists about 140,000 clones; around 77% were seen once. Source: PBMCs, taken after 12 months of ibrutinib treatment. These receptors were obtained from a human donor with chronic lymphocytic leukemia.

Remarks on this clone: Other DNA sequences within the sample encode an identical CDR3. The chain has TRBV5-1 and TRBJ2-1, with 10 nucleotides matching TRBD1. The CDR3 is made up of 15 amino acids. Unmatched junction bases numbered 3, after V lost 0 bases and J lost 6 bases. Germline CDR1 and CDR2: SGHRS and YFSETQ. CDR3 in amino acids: CASSLGGQGGNEQFF. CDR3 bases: TGCGCCAGCAGCTTGGGAGGACAGGGGGGCAATGAGCAGTTCTTC.

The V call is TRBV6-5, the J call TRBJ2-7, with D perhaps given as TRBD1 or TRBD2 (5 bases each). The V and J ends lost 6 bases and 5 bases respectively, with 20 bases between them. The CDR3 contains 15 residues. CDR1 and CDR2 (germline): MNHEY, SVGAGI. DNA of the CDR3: TGTGCCAGCAGCCCCACCCAGAGGGGTCCGCACGAGCAGTACTTC. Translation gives CASSPTQRGPHEQYF.

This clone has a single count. In nucleotides, the CDR3 is TGTGCCAGCAGCTCAGGCCCCAGCTCTGGGGCCAACGTCCTGACTTTC. Translated: CASSSGPSSGANVLTF. The chain uses TRBV7-9 and TRBJ2-6; D ambiguous. Germline V gives CDR1 SEHNR, CDR2 FQNEAQ (reference sequence). Trimming stripped 4 bases from V and 0 bases from J, with 10 bases between. CDR3 size: 16 residues. The full variable domain, with the rest looked up from reference TRBV7-9 and TRBJ2-6, is DTGVSQNPRHKITKRGQNVTFRCDPISEHNRLYWYRQTLGQGPEFLTYFQNEAQLEKSRLLSDRFSAERPKGSFSTLEIQRTEQGDSAMYLCASSSGPSSGANVLTFGAGSRLTVL.

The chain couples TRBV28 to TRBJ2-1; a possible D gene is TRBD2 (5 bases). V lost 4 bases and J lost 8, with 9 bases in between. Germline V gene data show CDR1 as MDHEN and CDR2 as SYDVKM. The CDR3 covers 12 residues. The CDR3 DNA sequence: TGTGCCAGCAGTTCACTAGGCTATGAGCAGTTCTTC. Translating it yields CASSSLGYEQFF.

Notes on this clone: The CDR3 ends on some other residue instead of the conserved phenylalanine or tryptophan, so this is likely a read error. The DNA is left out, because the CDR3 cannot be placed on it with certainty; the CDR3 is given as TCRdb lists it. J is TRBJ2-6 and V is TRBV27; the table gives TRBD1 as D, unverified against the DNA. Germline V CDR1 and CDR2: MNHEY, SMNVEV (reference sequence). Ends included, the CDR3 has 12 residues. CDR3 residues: CASSSPSGTGIL.

As DNA, the CDR3 is TGTGCCACCAGCAGAAAGTCCGGGACAGGGTCCTACGAGCAGTACTTC. It is translated as CATSRKSGTGSYEQYF. The chain uses TRBV15 and TRBJ2-7; 9 bases map to TRBD1. Looked up from germline, CDR1 is LNHNV and CDR2 is YYDKDF (reference sequence). The V and J ends lost 2 bases and 1 base, in that order; junction bases with no gene match: 6. The CDR3 spans 16 residues.

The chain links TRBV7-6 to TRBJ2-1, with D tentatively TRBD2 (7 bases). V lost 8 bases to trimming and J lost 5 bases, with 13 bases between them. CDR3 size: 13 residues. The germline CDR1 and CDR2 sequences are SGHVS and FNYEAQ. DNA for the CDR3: TGTGCCAGCGGTGAGGGGGGGGACAATGAGCAGTTCTTC. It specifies CASGEGGDNEQFF.

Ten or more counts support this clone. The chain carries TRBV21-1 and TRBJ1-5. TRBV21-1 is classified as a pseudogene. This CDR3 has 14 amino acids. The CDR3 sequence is CASSNHRPYQPQHF. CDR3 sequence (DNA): TGTGCCAGCAGCAACCATCGACCGTATCAGCCCCAGCATTTT.

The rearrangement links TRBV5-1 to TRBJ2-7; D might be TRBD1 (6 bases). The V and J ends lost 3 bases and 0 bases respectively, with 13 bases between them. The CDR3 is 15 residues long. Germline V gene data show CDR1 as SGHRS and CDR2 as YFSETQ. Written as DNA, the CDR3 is TGCGCCAGCAGCTCGACAGGAAATCCCTCCTACGAGCAGTACTTC. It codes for CASSSTGNPSYEQYF.

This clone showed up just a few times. CDR3 coding DNA: TGTGCCAGCAGTTCAGGGAACTACGAGCAGTACTTC. Translation: CASSSGNYEQYF. J is TRBJ2-7 and V is TRBV6-1; D may be TRBD1 (5 bases). The CDR3 totals 12 residues. Germline V gives CDR1 MNHNS, CDR2 SASEGT. V lost 5 bases to trimming and J lost 3 bases, with 8 bases between them.

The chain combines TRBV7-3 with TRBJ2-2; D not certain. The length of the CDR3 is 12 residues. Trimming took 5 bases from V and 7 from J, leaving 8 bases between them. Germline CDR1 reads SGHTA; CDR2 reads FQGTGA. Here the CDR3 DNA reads TGTGCCAGCAGCCCCCCGGTCGGGGAGCTGTTTTTT. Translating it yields CASSPPVGELFF.

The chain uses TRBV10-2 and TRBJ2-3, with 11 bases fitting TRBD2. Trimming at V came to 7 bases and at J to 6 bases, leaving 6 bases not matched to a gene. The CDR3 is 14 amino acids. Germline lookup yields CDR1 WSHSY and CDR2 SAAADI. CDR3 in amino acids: CASNGLAGGDTQYF. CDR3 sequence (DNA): TGCGCCAGCAATGGACTAGCGGGTGGGGATACGCAGTATTTT.

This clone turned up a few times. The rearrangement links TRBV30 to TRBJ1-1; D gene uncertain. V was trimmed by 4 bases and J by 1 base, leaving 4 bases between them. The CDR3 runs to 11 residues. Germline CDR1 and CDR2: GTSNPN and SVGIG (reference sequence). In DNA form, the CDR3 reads TGTGCCTGGAAGGAGAACACTGAAGCTTTCTTT. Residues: CAWKENTEAFF.

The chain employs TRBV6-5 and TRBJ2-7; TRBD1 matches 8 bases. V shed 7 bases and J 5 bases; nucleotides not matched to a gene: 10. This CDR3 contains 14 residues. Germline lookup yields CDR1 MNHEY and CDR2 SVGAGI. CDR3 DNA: TGTGCCAGCACCCCAGAGGACAGGGTCCACGAGCAGTACTTC. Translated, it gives CASTPEDRVHEQYF.

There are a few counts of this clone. The CDR3 region has the DNA TGTGCCTGGAATCCTGGGGAAACTGGAAACACCATATATTTT. Translated, it gives CAWNPGETGNTIYF. The V call is TRBV30, the J call TRBJ1-3; D gene uncertain. The germline CDR1 and CDR2 sequences are GTSNPN and SVGIG (reference sequence). Between the trimmed V and J ends, which lost 4 bases and 2 bases, there was a span of 12 bases. The CDR3 sequence is 14 residues long.

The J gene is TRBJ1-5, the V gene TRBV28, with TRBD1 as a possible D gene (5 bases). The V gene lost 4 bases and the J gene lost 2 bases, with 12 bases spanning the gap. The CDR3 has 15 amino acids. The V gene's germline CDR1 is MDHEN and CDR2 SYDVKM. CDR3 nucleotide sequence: TGTGCCAGCAGTTCGGTGGGGGGAGGCAATCAGCCCCAGCATTTT. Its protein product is CASSSVGGGNQPQHF. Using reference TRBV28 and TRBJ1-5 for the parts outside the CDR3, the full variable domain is DVKVTQSSRYLVKRTGEKVFLECVQDMDHENMFWYRQDPGLGLRLIYFSYDVKMKEKGDIPEGYSVSREKKERFSLILESASTNQTSMYLCASSSVGGGNQPQHFGDGTRLSIL.

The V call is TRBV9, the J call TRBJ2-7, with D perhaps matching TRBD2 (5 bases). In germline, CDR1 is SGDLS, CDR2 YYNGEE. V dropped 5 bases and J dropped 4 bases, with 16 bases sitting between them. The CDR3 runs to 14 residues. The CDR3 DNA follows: TGTGCCAGCAGTTACAGTTCCGGAGGTTACGAGCAGTACTTC. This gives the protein CASSYSSGGYEQYF.

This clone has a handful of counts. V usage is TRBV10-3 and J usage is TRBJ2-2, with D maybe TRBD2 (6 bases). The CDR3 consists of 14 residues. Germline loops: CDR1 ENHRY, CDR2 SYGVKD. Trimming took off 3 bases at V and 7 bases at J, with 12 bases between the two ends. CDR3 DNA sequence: TGTGCCATCAGTGACTCGGGGGTCGGCGGGGAGCTGTTTTTT. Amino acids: CAISDSGVGGELFF.

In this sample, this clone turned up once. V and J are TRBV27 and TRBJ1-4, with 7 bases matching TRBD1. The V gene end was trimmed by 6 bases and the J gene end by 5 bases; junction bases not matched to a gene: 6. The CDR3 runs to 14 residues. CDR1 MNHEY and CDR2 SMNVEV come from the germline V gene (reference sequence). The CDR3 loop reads CASSGPDRNEKLFF. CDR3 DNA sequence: TGTGCCAGCAGCGGACCGGACAGGAATGAAAAACTGTTTTTT.

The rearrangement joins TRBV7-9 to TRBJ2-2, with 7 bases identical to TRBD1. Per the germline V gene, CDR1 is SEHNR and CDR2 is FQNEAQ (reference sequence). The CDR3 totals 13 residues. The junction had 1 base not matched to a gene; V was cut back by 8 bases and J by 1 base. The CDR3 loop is CASRTGNTGELFF. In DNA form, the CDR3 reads TGTGCCAGCCGGACAGGGAACACCGGGGAGCTGTTTTTT. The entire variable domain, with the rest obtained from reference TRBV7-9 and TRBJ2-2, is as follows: DTGVSQNPRHKITKRGQNVTFRCDPISEHNRLYWYRQTLGQGPEFLTYFQNEAQLEKSRLLSDRFSAERPKGSFSTLEIQRTEQGDSAMYLCASRTGNTGELFFGEGSRLTVL.

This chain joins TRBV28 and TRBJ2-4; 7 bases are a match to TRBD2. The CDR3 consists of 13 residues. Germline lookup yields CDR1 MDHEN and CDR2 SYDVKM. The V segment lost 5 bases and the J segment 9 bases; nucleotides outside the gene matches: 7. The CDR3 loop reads CASSITSAVIQYF. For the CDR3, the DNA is TGTGCCAGCAGTATCACTAGCGCAGTCATTCAGTACTTC.

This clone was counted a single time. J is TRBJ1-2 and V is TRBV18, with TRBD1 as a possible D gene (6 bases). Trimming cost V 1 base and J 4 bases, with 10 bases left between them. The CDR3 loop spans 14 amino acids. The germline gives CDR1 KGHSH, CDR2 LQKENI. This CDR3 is CASSPRRGGYGYTF. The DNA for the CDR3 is TGTGCCAGCTCACCACGCAGGGGTGGCTATGGCTACACCTTC.

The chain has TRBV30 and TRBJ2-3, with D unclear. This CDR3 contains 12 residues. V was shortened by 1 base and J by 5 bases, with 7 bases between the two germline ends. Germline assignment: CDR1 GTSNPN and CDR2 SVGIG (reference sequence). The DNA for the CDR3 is TGTGCCTGGAGTGAGAAGCGAGATACGCAGTATTTT. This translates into CAWSEKRDTQYF.

The CDR3 sequence is CASPLMDNMNTEAFF. The DNA for the CDR3 is TGTGCCAGCCCGCTTATGGATAATATGAACACTGAAGCTTTCTTT. V and J are TRBV6-4 and TRBJ1-1; D remains ambiguous. Germline CDR1 and CDR2: MRHNA and SNTAGT. V was clipped by 8 bases and J by 0 bases, with 16 bases between them. The CDR3 runs 15 residues.

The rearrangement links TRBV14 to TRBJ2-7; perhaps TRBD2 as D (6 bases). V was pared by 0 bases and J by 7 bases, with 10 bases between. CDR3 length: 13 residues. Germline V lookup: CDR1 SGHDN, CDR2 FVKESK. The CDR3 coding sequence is TGTGCCAGCAGCCAAGATCAACGGGGGGAGCAGTACTTC. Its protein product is CASSQDQRGEQYF.

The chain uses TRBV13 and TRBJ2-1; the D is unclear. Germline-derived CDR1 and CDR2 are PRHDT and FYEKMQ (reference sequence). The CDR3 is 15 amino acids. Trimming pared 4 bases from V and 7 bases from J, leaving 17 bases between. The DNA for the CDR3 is TGTGCCAGCAGCTGGGGTCCTCCAATGGGTAATGAGCAGTTCTTC. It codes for CASSWGPPMGNEQFF.

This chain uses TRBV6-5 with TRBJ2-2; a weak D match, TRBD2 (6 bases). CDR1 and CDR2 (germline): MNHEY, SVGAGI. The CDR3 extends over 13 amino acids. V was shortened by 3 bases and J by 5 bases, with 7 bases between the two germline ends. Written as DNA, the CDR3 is TGTGCCAGCAGTTATGGGGGGACCGGGGAGCTGTTTTTT. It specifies CASSYGGTGELFF.

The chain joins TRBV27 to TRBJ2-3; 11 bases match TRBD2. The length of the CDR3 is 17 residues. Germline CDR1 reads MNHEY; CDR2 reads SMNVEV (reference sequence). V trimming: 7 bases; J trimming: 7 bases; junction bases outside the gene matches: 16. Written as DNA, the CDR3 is TGTGCCAGCATCCCCAGTCGACTAGCGGGGAAGGAAAATACGCAGTATTTT. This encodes CASIPSRLAGKENTQYF.

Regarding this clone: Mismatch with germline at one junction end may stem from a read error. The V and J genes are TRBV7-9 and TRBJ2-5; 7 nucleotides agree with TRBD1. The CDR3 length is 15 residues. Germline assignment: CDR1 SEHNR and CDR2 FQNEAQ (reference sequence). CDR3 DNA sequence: TGTGCCAGCAGCTTAGCCCTGGGACAGTACCAAGGGTTGGACTTC. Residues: CASSLALGQYQGLDF.

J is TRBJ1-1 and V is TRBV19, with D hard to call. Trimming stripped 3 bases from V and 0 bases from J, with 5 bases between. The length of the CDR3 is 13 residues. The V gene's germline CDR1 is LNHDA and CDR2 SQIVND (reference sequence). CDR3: CASSMNLNTEAFF. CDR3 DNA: TGTGCCAGTAGTATGAACCTGAACACTGAAGCTTTCTTT.